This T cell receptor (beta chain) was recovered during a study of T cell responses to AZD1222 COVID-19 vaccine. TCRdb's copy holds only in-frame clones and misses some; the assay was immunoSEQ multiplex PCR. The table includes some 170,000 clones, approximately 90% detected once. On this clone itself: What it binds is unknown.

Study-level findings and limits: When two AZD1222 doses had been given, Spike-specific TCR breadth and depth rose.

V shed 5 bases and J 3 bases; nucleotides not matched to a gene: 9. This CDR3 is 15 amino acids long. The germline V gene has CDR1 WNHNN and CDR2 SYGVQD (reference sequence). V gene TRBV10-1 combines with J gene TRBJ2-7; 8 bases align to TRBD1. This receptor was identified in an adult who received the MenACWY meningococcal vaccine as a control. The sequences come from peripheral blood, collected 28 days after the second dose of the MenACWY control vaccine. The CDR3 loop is CASSSLRGQRYEQYF. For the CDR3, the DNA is TGCGCCAGCAGTTCTCTCAGGGGGCAGCGCTACGAGCAGTACTTC.